The 23 T cell receptor beta chains below all came from one sample that was sequenced in a study of blood T cell repertoires in COVID-19. The protocol was immunoSEQ multiplex PCR, while the TCRdb copy is restricted to in-frame clones and leaves out a portion. This table holds roughly 150,000 clones, 75% to 90% found once. Specimen: PBMCs or T cells enriched from blood (not recorded which). These receptors were obtained from a man aged 50-59 years who had recovered from COVID-19.

The table lists this clone with a count of one. This CDR3 reads CASSLEGASTEAFF. In nucleotides, the CDR3 is TGCGCCAGCAGCTTGGAGGGGGCATCCACTGAAGCTTTCTTT. This chain joins TRBV5-1 and TRBJ1-1; 7 bases line up with TRBD1. The CDR3 sequence is 14 residues long. J lost 4 bases, V lost 0 bases, and 3 bases had no gene match. Germline lookup yields CDR1 SGHRS and CDR2 YFSETQ.

This clone came up once. CDR3 sequence: CASSFSPQSHTPCGYTF. CDR3 in DNA: TGTGCCAGCAGCTTCTCCCCACAGTCCCATACCCCTTGTGGCTACACCTTC. This rearrangement joins TRBV11-3 to TRBJ1-2; D is unclear. The ends were cut back, 3 bases at V and 7 bases at J, with 24 bases in the middle. Germline CDR1 is SGHNT and CDR2 is YENEEA. This CDR3 is built from 17 residues.

J is TRBJ1-5 and V is TRBV5-5; a weak D match, TRBD1 (5 bases). The V gene's germline CDR1 is SGHKS and CDR2 YYEKEE (reference sequence). Trimming left V 1 base short and J 4 bases short, with 15 bases between. The CDR3 is made up of 16 amino acids. The CDR3 protein is CASSLTGTGMNQPQHF. In nucleotides, the CDR3 is TGTGCCAGCAGCTTGACCGGCACAGGCATGAATCAGCCCCAGCATTTT.

This chain joins TRBV4-3 and TRBJ2-3; D not certain. Germline CDR1 is LGHNA and CDR2 is YSLEER. Trimming stripped 3 bases from V and 4 bases from J, with 8 bases between. CDR3 length: 13 amino acids. The CDR3 region is CASSQTGADTQYF. CDR3 sequence (DNA): TGCGCCAGCAGCCAGACTGGCGCAGATACGCAGTATTTT.

The chain links TRBV27 to TRBJ2-4; possible D gene TRBD2, 5 bases. Germline V lookup: CDR1 MNHEY, CDR2 SMNVEV (reference sequence). CDR3 length: 16 amino acids. Trimming pared 2 bases from V and 1 base from J, leaving 12 bases between. The CDR3 is CASSLVASTAKNIQYF. CDR3 in DNA: TGTGCCAGCAGTTTAGTCGCTAGCACGGCCAAAAACATTCAGTACTTC.

The chain employs TRBV7-5 and TRBJ2-7; the table's TRBD2 call for D was not verified on the DNA. TRBV7-5 is a pseudogene. The CDR3 sequence is 18 residues long. The CDR3 spells CVRSSGTSGTYASYEQYF. The CDR3 DNA reads as TGTGTCAGAAGCTCCGGCACTAGCGGGACCTACGCCTCCTACGAGCAGTACTTC.

The chain combines TRBV6-5 with TRBJ1-3; no firm D call. The CDR3 runs to 12 residues. Germline-derived CDR1 and CDR2 are MNHEY and SVGAGI. Trimming removed 4 bases at V and 4 bases at J, with 5 bases between. The CDR3 sequence is CASSSTGNTIYF. The CDR3 DNA is TGTGCCAGCAGTTCGACAGGAAACACCATATATTTT.

V is TRBV7-2 and J is TRBJ2-1; a weak D match, TRBD2 (5 bases). Trimming stripped 6 bases from V and 3 bases from J, with 15 bases between. The germline V gene has CDR1 SGHTA and CDR2 FQGNSA. The CDR3 is made up of 15 amino acids. This CDR3 reads CASSPVAPLYNEQFF. The CDR3 nucleotides read TGTGCCAGCAGTCCAGTAGCGCCCCTCTACAATGAGCAGTTCTTC.

The chain employs TRBV28 and TRBJ2-7; D remains unclear. This CDR3 spans 15 amino acids. The V end lost 2 bases, the J end lost 1 base, and 12 bases lay between the germline ends. The V gene's germline CDR1 is MDHEN and CDR2 SYDVKM. The CDR3 protein is CASSLRGSVSYEQYF. CDR3 coding DNA: TGTGCCAGCAGTTTAAGAGGCTCGGTTTCCTACGAGCAGTACTTC. The whole variable domain, remainder taken from reference TRBV28 and TRBJ2-7, is DVKVTQSSRYLVKRTGEKVFLECVQDMDHENMFWYRQDPGLGLRLIYFSYDVKMKEKGDIPEGYSVSREKKERFSLILESASTNQTSMYLCASSLRGSVSYEQYFGPGTRLTVT.

The gene calls are TRBV7-2 and TRBJ1-1, with 8 bases that match TRBD1. This CDR3 spans 14 amino acids. Germline assignment: CDR1 SGHTA and CDR2 FQGNSA. J lost 5 bases, V lost 5 bases, and 7 bases had no gene match. This CDR3 is CASSTATGGTEAFF. CDR3 nucleotide sequence: TGTGCCAGCAGCACCGCTACAGGGGGGACTGAAGCTTTCTTT.

V is TRBV25-1 and J is TRBJ1-6; 9 positions agree with TRBD1. The germline gives CDR1 MGHDK, CDR2 SYGVNS. J gave up 8 bases and V 3 bases, and 5 bases lay outside the gene matches. This CDR3 contains 15 residues. CDR3 DNA: TGTGCCAGCAGTGACCCGGGACAGGGTTATTCACCCCTCCACTTT. Translation: CASSDPGQGYSPLHF.

This sequence joins TRBV2 and TRBJ2-1; 7 bases agree with TRBD1. Losses at the gene ends were 6 bases for V and 5 bases for J; bases not matched to a gene: 4. Germline loops: CDR1 SNHLY, CDR2 FYNNEI. The CDR3 runs to 13 residues. CDR3 in DNA: TGTGCCAGCAGCCGGGACAGAAACAATGAGCAGTTCTTC. As protein: CASSRDRNNEQFF. The full variable domain, rest sourced from reference TRBV2 and TRBJ2-1, is EPEVTQTPSHQVTQMGQEVILRCVPISNHLYFYWYRQILGQKVEFLVSFYNNEISEKSEIFDDQFSVERPDGSNFTLKIRSTKLEDSAMYFCASSRDRNNEQFFGPGTRLTVL.

The chain couples TRBV27 to TRBJ2-3, with D perhaps matching TRBD1 (6 bases). V dropped 5 bases and J dropped 2 bases, with 11 bases sitting between them. Per germline, CDR1 MNHEY and CDR2 SMNVEV (reference sequence). There are 14 residues in the CDR3. The CDR3 coding sequence is TGTGCCAGCAGTCCGAGACAGGCCACAGATACGCAGTATTTT. Protein product: CASSPRQATDTQYF.

The chain is built from TRBV7-2 and TRBJ1-1, with 10 bases lining up with TRBD1. The CDR3 covers 15 residues. V was clipped by 5 bases and J by 7 bases; unmatched bases: 10. The germline V gene has CDR1 SGHTA and CDR2 FQGNSA. CDR3 residues: CASSLRQGAQFEAFF. The CDR3 DNA sequence: TGTGCCAGCAGCCTCAGACAGGGGGCGCAGTTTGAAGCTTTCTTT.

J is TRBJ2-2 and V is TRBV7-6, with D hard to call. The CDR3 contains 12 residues. Germline V gene sequence: CDR1 SGHVS, CDR2 FNYEAQ. The V and J ends lost 4 bases and 3 bases respectively, with 3 bases between them. The DNA for the CDR3 is TGTGCCAGCAGCTCGTACACCGGGGAGCTGTTTTTT. This codes for CASSSYTGELFF.

The gene calls are TRBV12-3 or TRBV12-4 and TRBJ2-3, with D possibly being TRBD1 (5 bases). The CDR3 runs 13 residues. V was shortened by 6 bases and J by 1 base, with 8 bases between the two germline ends. Here the CDR3 reads CASSSTGTDTQYF. CDR3 DNA: TGTGCCAGCAGCTCGACAGGCACAGATACGCAGTATTTT.

The genes are TRBV19 and TRBJ2-7, with 7 bases fitting TRBD1. The DNA end is more similar to TRBJ2-5, so the J call may be wrong. CDR3 size: 13 residues. Germline V gene data show CDR1 as LNHDA and CDR2 as SQIVND (reference sequence). The CDR3 is CASSPSWDRTQYF. CDR3 coding DNA: TGTGCCAGCAGTCCCTCCTGGGACAGGACCCAGTACTTC.

The V and J genes are TRBV27 and TRBJ1-5, with D possibly TRBD1 on 6 matching bases. CDR1 MNHEY and CDR2 SMNVEV come from the germline V gene (reference sequence). Trimming took off 7 bases at V and 3 bases at J, with 22 bases between the two ends. The CDR3 spans 17 residues. The CDR3 loop reads CASNYRKGDPDNQPQHF. The CDR3 DNA reads TGTGCCAGCAACTACAGGAAGGGGGATCCGGACAATCAGCCCCAGCATTTT.

Of note for this clone: Other DNA sequences in the sample encode the same CDR3. The chain's CDR3 is CASSEQGAGNTIYF. The DNA of the CDR3 is TGTGCCAGCAGTGAACAGGGTGCTGGAAACACCATATATTTT. J is TRBJ1-3 and V is TRBV2; the D gene is possibly TRBD1 (5 bases). The CDR3 loop spans 14 amino acids. The V end lost 2 bases, the J end lost 2 bases, and 7 bases lay between the germline ends. Germline V gives CDR1 SNHLY, CDR2 FYNNEI.

The chain employs TRBV7-2 and TRBJ2-7, with D possibly matching TRBD2 (6 bases). V lost 0 bases and J 4 bases, leaving 10 bases between the germline ends. This CDR3 is built from 14 residues. Germline lookup yields CDR1 SGHTA and CDR2 FQGNSA. CDR3 sequence (DNA): TGTGCCAGCAGCTTAGCCCACGGGGGATACGAGCAGTACGTC. It translates to CASSLAHGGYEQYV.

The chain has TRBV7-9 and TRBJ2-6; 9 nucleotides agree with TRBD1. The CDR3 loop spans 16 amino acids. The V gene's germline CDR1 is SEHNR and CDR2 FQNEAQ (reference sequence). The J segment lost 2 bases and the V segment lost 2 bases, leaving 1 base of the junction unmatched. CDR3 bases: TGTGCCAGCAGCTTACGGACAGGGGCTGGGGCCAACGTCCTGACTTTC. Amino acids: CASSLRTGAGANVLTF.

The J gene is TRBJ1-1, the V gene TRBV27; D is possibly TRBD1 (6 bases). Germline values: CDR1 MNHEY, CDR2 SMNVEV (reference sequence). V lost 2 bases and J lost 0, with 7 bases in between. The CDR3 is 14 amino acids. CDR3 in DNA: TGTGCCAGCAGTTTACCAGGGGTGAACACTGAAGCTTTCTTT. Its translation: CASSLPGVNTEAFF.

The chain employs TRBV5-4 and TRBJ2-2; 9 bases fit TRBD1. Germline trimming cut 9 bases from V and 1 base from J; bases unmatched to any gene: 4. CDR3 length: 14 amino acids. CDR1 SGHNT and CDR2 YYREEE come from the germline V gene (reference sequence). The CDR3 bases are TGTGCCACCGGGACAGGGCGGAACACCGGGGAGCTGTTTTTT. Its translation is CATGTGRNTGELFF.